These 23 T cell receptor beta chains came from one sample sequenced in a study of blood T cell repertoires in COVID-19. The method was immunoSEQ multiplex PCR; TCRdb's version includes in-frame clones alone and lacks a portion of them. The sample has about 200,000 clones, 86% seen once. The sequenced sample consisted of peripheral blood. The source of these receptors is a woman in her 70s with acute or convalescent COVID-19.

The chain has TRBV2 and TRBJ2-5; 8 bases agree with TRBD1. This CDR3 has 16 residues. V gave up 2 bases and J gave up 5 bases; unmatched junction bases: 10. In germline, CDR1 is SNHLY, CDR2 FYNNEI. The CDR3 protein is CASSESAGGGWETQYF. The CDR3 region has the DNA TGTGCCAGCAGTGAATCGGCAGGGGGCGGATGGGAGACCCAGTACTTC.

CDR3 amino acids: CASSLFRLAGGTNEQFF. The DNA for the CDR3 is TGTGCCAGCAGTTTATTCCGTTTAGCGGGGGGGACGAATGAGCAGTTCTTC. The V gene is TRBV27, the J gene TRBJ2-1, with TRBD2 matching 11 bases. Germline lookup yields CDR1 MNHEY and CDR2 SMNVEV (reference sequence). J was trimmed by 7 bases and V by 1 base; bases with no gene match: 9. This CDR3 is built from 17 residues.

The chain is built from TRBV9 and TRBJ1-1, with D hard to call. Trimming cost V 4 bases and J 3 bases, with 16 bases left between them. This CDR3 region has 15 residues. Germline CDR1 SGDLS, CDR2 YYNGEE. The CDR3 nucleotides read TGTGCCAGCAGCCCCCGACGGGCGAGGGACACTGAAGCTTTCTTT. It translates to CASSPRRARDTEAFF.

The genes are TRBV24-1 and TRBJ1-1; maybe TRBD1 (6 bases). The CDR3 extends over 11 amino acids. V lost 12 bases to trimming and J lost 10 bases, with 17 bases between them. Germline V gene lookup returns CDR1 KGHDR and CDR2 SFDVKD. The CDR3 spells CAFEGGALAFF. CDR3 in DNA: TGTGCCTTCGAGGGGGGGGCATTAGCTTTCTTT.

The chain has TRBV28 and TRBJ1-5; TRBD1 agrees at 7 bases. Germline values: CDR1 MDHEN, CDR2 SYDVKM. CDR3 length equals 14 residues. J lost 4 bases, V lost 4 bases, and 4 bases had no gene match. The CDR3 bases are TGTGCCAGCAGTTGGGACAGCGCTAATCAGCCCCAGCATTTT. Protein: CASSWDSANQPQHF.

V is TRBV7-2 and J is TRBJ1-3; 7 positions agree with TRBD1. CDR3 length: 15 residues. CDR1 is SGHTA and CDR2 is FQGNSA in the germline V gene. J was trimmed by 4 bases and V by 1 base; bases with no gene match: 4. The CDR3 sequence: CASSLERGLGNTIYF. As DNA, the CDR3 is TGTGCCAGCAGCTTAGAGAGGGGGCTGGGAAACACCATATATTTT. The entire variable domain, with the rest obtained from reference TRBV7-2 and TRBJ1-3, is as follows: GAGVSQSPSNKVTEKGKDVELRCDPISGHTALYWYRQSLGQGLEFLIYFQGNSAPDKSGLPSDRFSAERTGGSVSTLTIQRTQQEDSAVYLCASSLERGLGNTIYFGEGSWLTVV.

The V call is TRBV4-3, the J call TRBJ2-7; D perhaps matches TRBD1 (5 bases). The germline V gene has CDR1 LGHNA and CDR2 YSLEER. The CDR3 loop spans 14 amino acids. V was pared by 1 base and J by 1 base, with 8 bases between. CDR3 sequence (DNA): TGCGCCAGCAGCCAAGGACAGCTTTCCTACGAGCAGTACTTC. This gives the protein CASSQGQLSYEQYF.

The chain carries TRBV7-3 and TRBJ2-1; 8 bases line up with TRBD2. V trimming: 4 bases; J trimming: 6 bases; junction bases outside the gene matches: 11. The CDR3 runs 16 residues. The germline gives CDR1 SGHTA, CDR2 FQGTGA. The CDR3 nucleotides are TGTGCCAGCAGCTCCCTATCGGGAGGGAGCGGCAATGAGCAGTTCTTC. Translation: CASSSLSGGSGNEQFF.

The rearrangement uses TRBV25-1 and TRBJ2-4; 12 positions agree with TRBD2. V dropped 6 bases and J dropped 10; count of bases not matched to a gene: 4. The CDR3 totals 13 residues. CDR1 MGHDK and CDR2 SYGVNS come from the germline V gene. The CDR3 region is CASRASGGVIQYF. For the CDR3, the DNA is TGTGCCAGCAGGGCTAGCGGGGGGGTGATTCAGTACTTC. The full variable domain, rest sourced from reference TRBV25-1 and TRBJ2-4, is EADIYQTPRYLVIGTGKKITLECSQTMGHDKMYWYQQDPGMELHLIHYSYGVNSTEKGDLSSESTVSRIRTEHFPLTLESARPSHTSQYLCASRASGGVIQYFGAGTRLSVL.

J is TRBJ2-2 and V is TRBV13, with TRBD1 as a possible D gene (5 bases). Trimming removed 1 base at V and 9 bases at J, with 9 bases between. The CDR3 consists of 13 residues. In germline, CDR1 is PRHDT, CDR2 FYEKMQ (reference sequence). This CDR3 is CASSLAGFRELFF. For the CDR3, the DNA is TGTGCCAGCAGCTTAGCAGGGTTCCGGGAGCTGTTTTTT.

V and J are TRBV5-4 and TRBJ1-2, with D unclear. The CDR3 has 13 amino acids. V was shortened by 5 bases and J by 1 base, with 9 bases between the two germline ends. CDR1 SGHNT and CDR2 YYREEE come from the germline V gene (reference sequence). CDR3 DNA sequence: TGTGCCAGCAGACCCGCGATTAACTATGGCTACACCTTC. Amino acid sequence: CASRPAINYGYTF.

The chain employs TRBV7-2 and TRBJ2-5; 8 bases fit TRBD2. Germline V gene data show CDR1 as SGHTA and CDR2 as FQGNSA. The CDR3 has 15 residues. The J segment lost 4 bases and the V segment lost 4 bases, leaving 8 bases of the junction unmatched. The chain's CDR3 is CASSYWRGAPETQYF. The CDR3 bases are TGTGCCAGCAGCTATTGGCGGGGGGCCCCAGAGACCCAGTACTTC.

This clone turned up a few times. The J gene is TRBJ2-7, the V gene TRBV7-2, with 7 bases identical to TRBD1. This CDR3 contains 15 residues. Germline-derived CDR1 and CDR2 are SGHTA and FQGNSA. V was clipped by 2 bases and J by 2 bases; unmatched bases: 6. The CDR3, as DNA: TGTGCCAGCAGCTTAAGGGAGACAGGGACCTACGAGCAGTACTTC. It yields the protein CASSLRETGTYEQYF.

The J gene is TRBJ1-2, the V gene TRBV21-1; the table's D call, TRBD1, was not checked against the DNA. TRBV21-1 is termed a pseudogene. CDR3 length: 16 residues. This CDR3 reads CASSNEGTGLNYGYTF. DNA for the CDR3: TGTGCCAGCAGCAATGAAGGGACAGGCCTTAACTATGGCTACACCTTC.

The table lists this clone with a few counts. The V call is TRBV10-3, the J call TRBJ1-2, with D tentatively TRBD1 (5 bases). The CDR3 sequence is 15 residues long. Trimming took 6 bases from V and 3 from J, leaving 17 bases between them. In germline, CDR1 is ENHRY, CDR2 SYGVKD. This chain's CDR3 is CAISGGIPVDYGYTF. Written as DNA, the CDR3 is TGTGCCATCAGCGGGGGAATACCGGTAGACTATGGCTACACCTTC.

The gene calls are TRBV23-1 and TRBJ2-2; 7 bases line up with TRBD1. TRBV23-1 is an ORF for which the function is uncertain. The CDR3 loop spans 16 amino acids. V shed 6 bases, J shed 4 bases, and the junction held 11 bases outside the gene matches. CDR3 in amino acids: CASSMTGPVSTGELFF. The CDR3 DNA is TGCGCCAGCAGCATGACAGGGCCAGTTAGCACCGGGGAGCTGTTTTTT.

The chain combines TRBV18 with TRBJ1-6; D is ambiguous. This CDR3 is built from 13 residues. V lost 3 bases, J lost 8 bases, and 8 bases lay in between. CDR1 is KGHSH, CDR2 LQKENI, per germline. The CDR3 loop reads CASSPADYSPLHF. CDR3 DNA sequence: TGTGCCAGCTCACCGGCAGACTATTCACCCCTCCACTTT. The whole variable domain, remainder taken from reference TRBV18 and TRBJ1-6, is NAGVMQNPRHLVRRRGQEARLRCSPMKGHSHVYWYRQLPEEGLKFMVYLQKENIIDESGMPKERFSAEFPKEGPSILRIQQVVRGDSAAYFCASSPADYSPLHFGNGTRLTVT.

The table lists this clone with a count of one. The J gene is TRBJ2-5, the V gene TRBV12-3 or TRBV12-4; D gene unclear. V lost 5 bases and J 2 bases, leaving 9 bases between the germline ends. CDR3 length equals 13 residues. DNA of the CDR3: TGTGCCAGCAGTATCCCTCCTCAAGAGACCCAGTACTTC. The encoded protein is CASSIPPQETQYF.

J is TRBJ2-6 and V is TRBV2; unclear D gene. The CDR3 runs to 12 residues. V was cut by 6 bases and J by 4 bases, with 4 bases left in between. Germline V gene data show CDR1 as SNHLY and CDR2 as FYNNEI. Here the CDR3 DNA reads TGTGCCAGCAGGGGCGGGGCCAACGTCCTGACTTTC. This codes for CASRGGANVLTF.

This chain connects TRBV18 to TRBJ1-5, with unresolved D. This CDR3 region has 14 residues. V was cut by 2 bases and J by 0 bases, with 5 bases left in between. Per the germline V gene, CDR1 is KGHSH and CDR2 is LQKENI. The CDR3 loop is CASSPTDSNQPQHF. Written as DNA, the CDR3 is TGTGCCAGCTCACCAACAGATAGCAATCAGCCCCAGCATTTT.

This chain uses TRBV7-2 with TRBJ2-3, with 9 nucleotides matching TRBD2. CDR1 and CDR2 from the germline V gene are SGHTA and FQGNSA. The CDR3 sequence is 17 residues long. Trimming at V came to 5 bases and at J to 4 bases, leaving 13 bases not matched to a gene. The CDR3 nucleotides are TGTGCCAGCAGCACCTCCTCGGGTAGCGGGAGTTCAGATACGCAGTATTTT. This translates into CASSTSSGSGSSDTQYF.

This chain joins TRBV29-1 and TRBJ1-1; a possible D gene is TRBD1 (5 bases). Germline V gene lookup returns CDR1 SQVTM and CDR2 ANQGSEA. Trimming stripped 3 bases from V and 2 bases from J, with 10 bases between. The CDR3 is made up of 13 amino acids. For the CDR3, the DNA is TGCAGCGTTGAGAAGCGGGGCAACACTGAAGCTTTCTTT. Protein sequence: CSVEKRGNTEAFF. Drawing the rest from reference TRBV29-1 and TRBJ1-1, the complete variable domain is SAVISQKPSRDICQRGTSLTIQCQVDSQVTMMFWYRQQPGQSLTLIATANQGSEATYESGFVIDKFPISRPNLTFSTLTVSNMSPEDSSIYLCSVEKRGNTEAFFGQGTRLTVV.

This clone has only a few counts. V usage is TRBV11-2 and J usage is TRBJ2-1; D remains ambiguous. CDR1 is SGHAT and CDR2 is FQNNGV in the germline V gene. This CDR3 is built from 14 residues. The V and J ends lost 5 bases and 0 bases respectively, with 8 bases between them. CDR3 in DNA: TGTGCCAGCAGCGGTTATAGCTCCTACAATGAGCAGTTCTTC. Protein product: CASSGYSSYNEQFF.